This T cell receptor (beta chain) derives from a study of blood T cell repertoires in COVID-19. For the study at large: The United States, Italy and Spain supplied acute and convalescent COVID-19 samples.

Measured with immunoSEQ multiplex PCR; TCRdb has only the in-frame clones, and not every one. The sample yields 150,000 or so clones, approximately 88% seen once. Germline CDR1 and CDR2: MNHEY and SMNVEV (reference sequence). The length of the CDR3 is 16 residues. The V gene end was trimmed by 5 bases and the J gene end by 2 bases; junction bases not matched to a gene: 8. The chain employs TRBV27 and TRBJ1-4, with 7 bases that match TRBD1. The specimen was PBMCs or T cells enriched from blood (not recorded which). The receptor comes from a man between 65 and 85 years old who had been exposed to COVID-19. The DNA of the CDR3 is TGTGCCAGCAGTCCCCAACGGACAGGCACTAATGAAAAACTGTTTTTT. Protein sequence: CASSPQRTGTNEKLFF.